The 10 T cell receptor beta chains in this list originate from one sample, sequenced in a study of a mutant IDH1 vaccine in newly diagnosed glioma. Antigens for these TCRs are unknown. Regarding time point: week 47, end of study. Doses of 300 ug of mutant IDH1 20-mer peptide were given with topical imiquimod. Clones were read by immunoSEQ multiplex PCR, and TCRdb kept only the in-frame ones, dropping some. The table includes some 12,000 clones, 65% to 85% detected once. The material was PBMCs, obtained from a glioma patient whose treatment included an IDH1 peptide vaccine. Every receptor here comes from a man younger than 45 with glioma.

CDR3 DNA: TGTGCTAGTGGTTTTGGGCCGGAAACCACCGGGGAGCTGTTTTTT. Protein sequence: CASGFGPETTGELFF. V is TRBV12-5 and J is TRBJ2-2; D gene uncertain. In germline, CDR1 is LGHNT, CDR2 FRNRAP. Trimming took 3 bases from V and 4 from J, leaving 12 bases between them. The CDR3 is 15 amino acids.

V and J are TRBV5-8 and TRBJ2-7; no clear D gene. With 4 bases removed from V and 11 bases from J, the gap between germline ends came to 13 bases. The CDR3 is 11 amino acids. Germline V CDR1 and CDR2: SGHTS, YDEGEE. For the CDR3, the DNA is TGTGCCAGCAGCGGTGGACGTGGAGAGTACTTC. Encoded protein: CASSGGRGEYF.

The J gene is TRBJ2-7, the V gene TRBV27, with a possible D match to TRBD2 (7 bases). Between the trimmed V and J ends, which lost 3 bases and 7 bases, there was a span of 19 bases. The length of the CDR3 is 15 residues. Germline values: CDR1 MNHEY, CDR2 SMNVEV (reference sequence). CDR3 protein: CASSLVLAAQGEQYF. The CDR3 DNA follows: TGTGCCAGCAGTTTGGTTCTAGCGGCCCAGGGGGAGCAGTACTTC.

The CDR3 spells CASTQARYPYEQYF. The CDR3 coding sequence is TGTGCCAGCACTCAGGCGCGCTACCCCTACGAGCAGTACTTC. The chain carries TRBV6-5 and TRBJ2-5; no reliable D call. TRBJ2-7 explains the end of the DNA better; the J call may be wrong. CDR1 MNHEY and CDR2 SVGAGI come from the germline V gene. CDR3 length: 14 residues.

CDR3 sequence reads: CASSLAVASNTEAFF. For the CDR3, the DNA is TGCGCCAGCAGCTTGGCGGTGGCCTCGAACACTGAAGCTTTCTTT. This sequence joins TRBV5-1 and TRBJ1-1, with D unresolved. From germline, CDR1 is SGHRS and CDR2 YFSETQ. This CDR3 comprises 15 residues. V was cut by 0 bases and J by 1 base, with 10 bases left in between. The entire variable domain, with the rest obtained from reference TRBV5-1 and TRBJ1-1, is as follows: KAGVTQTPRYLIKTRGQQVTLSCSPISGHRSVSWYQQTPGQGLQFLFEYFSETQRNKGNFPGRFSGRQFSNSRSEMNVSTLELGDSALYLCASSLAVASNTEAFFGQGTRLTVV.

The rearrangement links TRBV30 to TRBJ2-1; TRBD2 agrees at 7 bases. The CDR3 is 14 amino acids. The germline V gene has CDR1 GTSNPN and CDR2 SVGIG (reference sequence). Trimming removed 1 base from V and 2 bases from J; junction bases left unmatched: 2. CDR3 nucleotide sequence: TGTGCCTGGAGTGCGGGAGGCGCCTACAATGAGCAGTTCTTC. As protein: CAWSAGGAYNEQFF.

This chain connects TRBV6-4 to TRBJ1-4; D is possibly TRBD1 (5 bases). The germline V gene has CDR1 MRHNA and CDR2 SNTAGT. The CDR3 runs 14 residues. The V gene lost 2 bases and the J gene lost 8 bases, with 12 bases spanning the gap. The CDR3 region has the DNA TGTGCCAGCAGTGACACCGACAGAGGCGAAAAACTGTTTTTT. Its translation: CASSDTDRGEKLFF.

This sequence joins TRBV11-2 and TRBJ2-2, with TRBD2 as a possible D gene (6 bases). Germline CDR1 SGHAT, CDR2 FQNNGV. CDR3 length: 15 residues. V was shortened by 3 bases and J by 5 bases, with 13 bases between the two germline ends. The CDR3 nucleotides are TGTGCCAGCAGCTTCGGGAGTATGAGAACCGGGGAGCTGTTTTTT. Residues: CASSFGSMRTGELFF.

The chain carries TRBV6-5 and TRBJ2-1; the match to TRBD2 covers 7 bases. The trim removed 10 bases at V and 8 bases at J, leaving 17 bases unmatched. The CDR3 covers 15 residues. Germline assignment: CDR1 MNHEY and CDR2 SVGAGI. The DNA of the CDR3 is TGTGCCATCAAAGCCGGACTAGGGCTTCGGGATGAGCAGTTCTTC. This gives the protein CAIKAGLGLRDEQFF.

V and J are TRBV14 and TRBJ2-4; D may match TRBD1 or TRBD2 (5 bases each). This CDR3 is 13 amino acids long. Trimming cost V 1 base and J 9 bases, with 10 bases left between them. Germline CDR1 reads SGHDN; CDR2 reads FVKESK. The DNA for the CDR3 is TGTGCCAGCAGCCAAGTACTGGGGGTCATTCAGTACTTC. Its protein product is CASSQVLGVIQYF.